Detailed here is one T cell receptor (beta chain). The antigen this receptor binds is unknown. The sample holds no much larger clone one base away, and base qualities are not on file. From the germline V gene (reference sequence), CDR1 is LNHDA and CDR2 is SQIVND. Trimming removed 6 bases from V and 7 bases from J; the gene matches leave 8 bases unexplained. The CDR3, from cysteine to phenylalanine, totals 13 residues. This entry keeps only the CDR3 DNA: 39 bases, framed from base 1. Every sample was amplified as two independent genomic DNA replicates, using 0.5 ug for blood and about 1.6 ug for tumor or normal breast. Following the manufacturer's instructions, the ImmunoSeq Intro kit was used to carry out TCRB sequencing on genomic DNA. For absolute quantification, the approximately 29-cycle multiplex PCR included proprietary primers along with spike-in control sequences. Single-end 150-bp reads were used to sequence an 87-bp fragment spanning the CDR3 plus the flanking V and J genes. Seven samples, each with two replicates, were multiplexed per lane of an Illumina MiSeq using version 3.0 chemistry. The authors processed their data as follows. The vendor's proprietary pipeline handled the raw data processing, merging both replicates into a single result for each sample. A clonotype was defined as productive rearrangements that share the same V-gene family, CDR3 amino acid sequence and J-gene segment. To compute clonality, the normalized Shannon entropy (Pielou evenness) of TCRB abundances was subtracted from 1. To estimate T cell density, the total number of templates was divided by the input cell count, which was inferred from how much DNA went in. Total repertoire diversity and clonality were estimated with Recon using default parameters. Clonotypes with over 0.1% abundance in tumor and at least 32-fold higher abundance in tumor than in normal breast were defined as tumor-enriched. The immuneACCESS repertoire file appears here via TCRdb, limited to in-frame rearrangements. These files lack a portion of the clones; in checked studies, under half of the deficit traces to unresolved V genes, and the cause of the others is not known. V, J and clone size derive from that table, while D and trimming were established from the DNA sequence. Recorded for this sample are roughly 53,000 clones; 85% to 95% of them occurred a single time. About 5% of the sample belongs to the ten largest clones.

The data are from a study of early stage breast cancer tumors (dated by TCRdb to 2016 to 2017). Regarding the study in general: Of the approximately 15 invasive breast tumors, 12 to 13 were found to be estrogen receptor-positive, progesterone receptor-positive and HER2-negative. On average, each sample had around 10-fold read coverage. Across all samples, some 2.8 million templates representing over a million unique clonotypes were detected. About 70% of the 12 ER+/PR+/HER2- tumors were invasive ductal carcinomas, while the other four were invasive lobular carcinomas.

Overall study results and their limits: Repertoires from blood and normal breast were more alike than repertoires from blood and tumor, and in about 85% of the 16 patients, comparing each tissue with blood separated tumor from normal. Enriched TCRB sequences shared across patients were mostly commonly generated sequences, unlikely to play an important role in the tumor microenvironment. Bulk genomic DNA sequencing of unsorted cells missed chain pairing and functional markers such as CD4, CD8 and FOXP3. The small cohort size prevented analysis by tumor subtype. Compared with adjacent normal breast tissue, tumors had higher clonality and 2 to 3-fold greater T cell density.

The study profiled bulk TCR beta-chain repertoires in matched peripheral blood, tumor and adjacent normal breast tissue taken from approximately 15 patients with early-stage breast cancer. Before surgery, roughly 5-11 mL of whole blood was collected into EDTA tubes and then processed within 2 hours. Ficoll-Paque centrifugation in SepMate-50 tubes was used to isolate peripheral blood mononuclear cells. PBMCs were cryopreserved in roughly 90% FBS with roughly 10% DMSO in aliquots of 2 to 4 million cells and stored in liquid nitrogen. The Qiagen AllPrep DNA/RNA Mini kit was used to extract genomic DNA.

This TCR was recovered from a person aged 70 to 80 with breast cancer. The receptor chain draws on TRBV19 and TRBJ2-5, and 7 bases in between align with TRBD1. The sequenced sample consisted of blood. The DNA is as follows: TGTGCCAGTAGCCCGGGGACAGTAGGGACCCAGTACTTC. This is translated as CASSPGTVGTQYF.